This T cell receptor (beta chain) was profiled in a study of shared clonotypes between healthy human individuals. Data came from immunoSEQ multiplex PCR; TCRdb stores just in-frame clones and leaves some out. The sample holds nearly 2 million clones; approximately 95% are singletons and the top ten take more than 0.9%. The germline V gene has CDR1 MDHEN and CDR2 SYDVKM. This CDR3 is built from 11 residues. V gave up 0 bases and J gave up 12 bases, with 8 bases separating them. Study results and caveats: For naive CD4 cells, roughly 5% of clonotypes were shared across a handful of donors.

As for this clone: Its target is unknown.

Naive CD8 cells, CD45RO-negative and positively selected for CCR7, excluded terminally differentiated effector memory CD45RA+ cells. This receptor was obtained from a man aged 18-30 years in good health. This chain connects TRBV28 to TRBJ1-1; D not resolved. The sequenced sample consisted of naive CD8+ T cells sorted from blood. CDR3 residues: CASSLWDETFF. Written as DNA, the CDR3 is TGTGCCAGCAGTTTATGGGACGAGACTTTCTTT.